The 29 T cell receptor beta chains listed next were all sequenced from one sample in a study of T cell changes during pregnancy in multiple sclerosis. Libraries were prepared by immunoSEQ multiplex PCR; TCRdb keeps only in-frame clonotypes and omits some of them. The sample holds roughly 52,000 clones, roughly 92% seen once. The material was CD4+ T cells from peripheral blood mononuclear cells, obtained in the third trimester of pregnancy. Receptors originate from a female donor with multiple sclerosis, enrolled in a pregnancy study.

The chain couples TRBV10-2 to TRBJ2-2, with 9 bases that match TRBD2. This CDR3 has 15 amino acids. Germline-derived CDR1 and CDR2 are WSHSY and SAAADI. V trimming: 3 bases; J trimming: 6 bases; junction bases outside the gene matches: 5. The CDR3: CASSDIGLAPGELFF. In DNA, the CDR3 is TGCGCCAGCAGTGATATCGGACTAGCGCCCGGGGAGCTGTTTTTT.

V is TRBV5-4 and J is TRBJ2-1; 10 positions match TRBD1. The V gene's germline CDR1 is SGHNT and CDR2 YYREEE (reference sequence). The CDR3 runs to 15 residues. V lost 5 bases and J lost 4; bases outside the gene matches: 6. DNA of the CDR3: TGTGCCAGCAGTTGGGACAGGGGAGGTTACAATGAGCAGTTCTTC. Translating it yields CASSWDRGGYNEQFF. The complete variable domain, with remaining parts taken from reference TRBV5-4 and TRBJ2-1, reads ETGVTQSPTHLIKTRGQQVTLRCSSQSGHNTVSWYQQALGQGPQFIFQYYREEENGRGNFPPRFSGLQFPNYSSELNVNALELDDSALYLCASSWDRGGYNEQFFGPGTRLTVL.

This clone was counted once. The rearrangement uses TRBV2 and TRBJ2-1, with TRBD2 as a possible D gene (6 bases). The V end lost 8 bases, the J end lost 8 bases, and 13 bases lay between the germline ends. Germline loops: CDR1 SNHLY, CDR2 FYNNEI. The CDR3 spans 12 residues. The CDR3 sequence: CASGSSGDEQFF. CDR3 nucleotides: TGTGCCAGCGGGAGTAGCGGCGATGAGCAGTTCTTC.

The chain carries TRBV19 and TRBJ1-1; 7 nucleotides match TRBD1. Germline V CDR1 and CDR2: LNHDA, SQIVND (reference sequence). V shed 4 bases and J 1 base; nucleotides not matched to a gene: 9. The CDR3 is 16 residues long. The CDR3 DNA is TGTGCCAGTAGTACGACCGGGACAGTTAGGAACACTGAAGCTTTCTTT. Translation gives CASSTTGTVRNTEAFF.

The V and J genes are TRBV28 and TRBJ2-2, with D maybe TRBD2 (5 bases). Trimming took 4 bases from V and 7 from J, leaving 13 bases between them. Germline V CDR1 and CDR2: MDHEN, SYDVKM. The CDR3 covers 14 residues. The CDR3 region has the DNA TGTGCCAGCAGTTCCCAGGACTCGGGCGGGGAGCTGTTTTTT. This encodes CASSSQDSGGELFF.

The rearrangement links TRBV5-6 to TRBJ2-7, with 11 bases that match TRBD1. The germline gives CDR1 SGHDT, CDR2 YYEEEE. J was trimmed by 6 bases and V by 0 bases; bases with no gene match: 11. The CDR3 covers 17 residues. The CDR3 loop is CASSLGTGGAFFGEQYF. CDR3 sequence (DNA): TGTGCCAGCAGCTTGGGGACAGGGGGCGCCTTCTTCGGCGAGCAGTACTTC.

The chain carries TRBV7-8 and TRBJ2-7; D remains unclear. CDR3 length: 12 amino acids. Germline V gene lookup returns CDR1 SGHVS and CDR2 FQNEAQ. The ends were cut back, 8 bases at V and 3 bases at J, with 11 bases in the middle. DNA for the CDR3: TGTGCCAGCGGTAGCAGTGGCTACGAGCAGTACTTC. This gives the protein CASGSSGYEQYF.

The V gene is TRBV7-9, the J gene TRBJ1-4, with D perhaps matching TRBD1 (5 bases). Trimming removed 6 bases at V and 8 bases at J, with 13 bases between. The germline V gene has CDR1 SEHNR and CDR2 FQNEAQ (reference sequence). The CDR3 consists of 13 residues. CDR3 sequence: CASSQGVGEKLFF. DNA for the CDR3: TGTGCCAGCAGTCAAGGGGTTGGGGAAAAACTGTTTTTT.

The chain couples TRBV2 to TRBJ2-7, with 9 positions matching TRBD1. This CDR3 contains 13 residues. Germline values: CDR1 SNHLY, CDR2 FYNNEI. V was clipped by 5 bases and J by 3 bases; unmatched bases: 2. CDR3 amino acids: CASSSGQGYEQYF. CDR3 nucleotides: TGTGCCAGCAGTTCGGGACAGGGCTACGAGCAGTACTTC.

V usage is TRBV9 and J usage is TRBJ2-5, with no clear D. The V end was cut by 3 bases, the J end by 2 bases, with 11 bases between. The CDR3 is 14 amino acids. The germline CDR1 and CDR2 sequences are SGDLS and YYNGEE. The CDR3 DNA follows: TGTGCCAGCAGCGATGGGCACGGACAAGAGACCCAGTACTTC. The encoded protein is CASSDGHGQETQYF.

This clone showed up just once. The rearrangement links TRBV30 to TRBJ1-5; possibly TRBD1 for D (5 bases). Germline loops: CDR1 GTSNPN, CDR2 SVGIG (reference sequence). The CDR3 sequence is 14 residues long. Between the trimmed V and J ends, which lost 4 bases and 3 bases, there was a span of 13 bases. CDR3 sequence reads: CAWNPQGINQPQHF. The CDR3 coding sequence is TGTGCCTGGAATCCGCAGGGAATCAATCAGCCCCAGCATTTT.

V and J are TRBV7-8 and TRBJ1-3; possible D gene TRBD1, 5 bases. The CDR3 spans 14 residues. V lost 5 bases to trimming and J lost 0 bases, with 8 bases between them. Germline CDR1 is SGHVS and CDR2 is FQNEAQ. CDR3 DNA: TGTGCCAGCAGCCGACAGTTCTCTGGAAACACCATATATTTT. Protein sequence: CASSRQFSGNTIYF.

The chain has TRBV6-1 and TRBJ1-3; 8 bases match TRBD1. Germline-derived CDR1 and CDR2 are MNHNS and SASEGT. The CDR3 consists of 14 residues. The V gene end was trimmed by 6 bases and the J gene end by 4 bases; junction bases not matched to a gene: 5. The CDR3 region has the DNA TGTGCCAGCAGGGACAGGGTTCAGGGAAACACCATATATTTT. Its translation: CASRDRVQGNTIYF.

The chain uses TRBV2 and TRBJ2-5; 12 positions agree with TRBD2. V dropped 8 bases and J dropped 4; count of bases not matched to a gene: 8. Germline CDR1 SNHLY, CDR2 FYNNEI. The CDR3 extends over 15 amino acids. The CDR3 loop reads CASASGRGAGETQYF. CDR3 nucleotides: TGTGCCAGCGCTAGCGGGAGGGGGGCCGGAGAGACCCAGTACTTC. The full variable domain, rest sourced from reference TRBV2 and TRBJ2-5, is EPEVTQTPSHQVTQMGQEVILRCVPISNHLYFYWYRQILGQKVEFLVSFYNNEISEKSEIFDDQFSVERPDGSNFTLKIRSTKLEDSAMYFCASASGRGAGETQYFGPGTRLLVL.

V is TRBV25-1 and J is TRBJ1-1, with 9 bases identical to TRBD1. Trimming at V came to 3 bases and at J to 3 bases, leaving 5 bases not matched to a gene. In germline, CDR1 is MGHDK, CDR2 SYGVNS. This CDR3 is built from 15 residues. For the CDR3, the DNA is TGTGCCAGCAGTGACGTCCGACAGGGGGACACTGAAGCTTTCTTT. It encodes CASSDVRQGDTEAFF.

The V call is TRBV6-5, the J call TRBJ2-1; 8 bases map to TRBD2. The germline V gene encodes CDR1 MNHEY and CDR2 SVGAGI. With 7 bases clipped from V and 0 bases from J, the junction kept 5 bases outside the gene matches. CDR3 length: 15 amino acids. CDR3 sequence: CASTSSGSSYNEQFF. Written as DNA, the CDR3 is TGTGCCAGCACCTCCAGCGGGAGCTCCTACAATGAGCAGTTCTTC.

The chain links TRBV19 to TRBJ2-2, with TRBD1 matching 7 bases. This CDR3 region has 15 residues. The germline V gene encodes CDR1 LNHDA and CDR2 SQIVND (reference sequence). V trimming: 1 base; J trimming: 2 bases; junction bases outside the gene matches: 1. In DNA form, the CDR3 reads TGTGCCAGTAGTATAGGGGACAGAAACACCGGGGAGCTGTTTTTT. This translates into CASSIGDRNTGELFF.

The CDR3 DNA is TGTGCCAGCAGCTCATCCGGGACTCCCAATTCACCCCTCCACTTT. Translation gives CASSSSGTPNSPLHF. V and J are TRBV7-3 and TRBJ1-6; perhaps TRBD1 as D (5 bases). V lost 4 bases and J 7 bases, leaving 14 bases between the germline ends. CDR1 is SGHTA and CDR2 is FQGTGA in the germline V gene. There are 15 residues in the CDR3.

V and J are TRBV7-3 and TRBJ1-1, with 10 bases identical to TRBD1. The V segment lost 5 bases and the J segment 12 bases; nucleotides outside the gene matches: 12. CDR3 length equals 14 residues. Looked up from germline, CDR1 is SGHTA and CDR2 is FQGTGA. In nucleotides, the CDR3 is TGTGCCAGCAGCGCCCGCCCGGGACAGGGGCCCTCTTTCTTT. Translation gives CASSARPGQGPSFF.

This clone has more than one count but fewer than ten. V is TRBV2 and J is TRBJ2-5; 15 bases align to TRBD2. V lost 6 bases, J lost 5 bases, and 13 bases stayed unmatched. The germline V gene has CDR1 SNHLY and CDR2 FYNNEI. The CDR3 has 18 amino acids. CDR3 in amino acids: CASRPPGLAGGLEETQYF. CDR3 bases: TGTGCCAGCAGACCCCCCGGACTAGCGGGGGGGCTGGAGGAGACCCAGTACTTC.

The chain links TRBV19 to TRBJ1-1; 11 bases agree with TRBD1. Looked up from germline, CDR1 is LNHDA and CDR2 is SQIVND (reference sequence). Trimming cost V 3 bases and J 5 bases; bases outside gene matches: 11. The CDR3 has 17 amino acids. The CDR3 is CASSILGQGARGTEAFF. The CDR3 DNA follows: TGTGCCAGTAGTATTTTAGGACAGGGGGCGAGAGGGACTGAAGCTTTCTTT. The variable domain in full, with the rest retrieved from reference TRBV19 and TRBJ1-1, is DGGITQSPKYLFRKEGQNVTLSCEQNLNHDAMYWYRQDPGQGLRLIYYSQIVNDFQKGDIAEGYSVSREKKESFPLTVTSAQKNPTAFYLCASSILGQGARGTEAFFGQGTRLTVV.

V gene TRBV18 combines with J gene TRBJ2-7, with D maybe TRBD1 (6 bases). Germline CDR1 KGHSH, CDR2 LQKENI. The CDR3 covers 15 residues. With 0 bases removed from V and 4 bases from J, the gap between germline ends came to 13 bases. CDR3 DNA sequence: TGTGCCAGCTCACCACCGGTATTAGGGGGTTACGAGCAGTACTTC. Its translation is CASSPPVLGGYEQYF.

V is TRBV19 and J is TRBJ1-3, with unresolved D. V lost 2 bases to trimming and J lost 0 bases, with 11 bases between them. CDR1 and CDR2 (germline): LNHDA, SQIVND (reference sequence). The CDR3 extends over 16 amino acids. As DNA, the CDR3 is TGTGCCAGTAGTATATTGGCCGACTACTCTGGAAACACCATATATTTT. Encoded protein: CASSILADYSGNTIYF.

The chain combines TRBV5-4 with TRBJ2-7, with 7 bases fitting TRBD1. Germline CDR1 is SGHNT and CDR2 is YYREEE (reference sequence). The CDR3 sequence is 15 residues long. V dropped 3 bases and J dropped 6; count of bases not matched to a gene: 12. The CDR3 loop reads CASSSIQGVTGEQYF. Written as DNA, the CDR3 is TGTGCCAGCAGCTCGATTCAGGGGGTTACCGGCGAGCAGTACTTC.

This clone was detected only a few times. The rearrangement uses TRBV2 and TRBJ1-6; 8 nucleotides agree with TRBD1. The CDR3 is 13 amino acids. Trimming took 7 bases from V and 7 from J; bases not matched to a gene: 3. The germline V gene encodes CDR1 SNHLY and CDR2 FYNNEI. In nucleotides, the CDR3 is TGTGCCAGCAAGGGACAGGCGAATTCACCCCTCCACTTT. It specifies CASKGQANSPLHF.

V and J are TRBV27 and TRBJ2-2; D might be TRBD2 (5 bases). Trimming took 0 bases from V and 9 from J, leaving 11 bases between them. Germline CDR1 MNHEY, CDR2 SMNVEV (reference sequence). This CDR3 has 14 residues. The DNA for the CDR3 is TGTGCCAGCAGTTTATCGAGGGCGCGTAGGGAGCTGTTTTTT. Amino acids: CASSLSRARRELFF.

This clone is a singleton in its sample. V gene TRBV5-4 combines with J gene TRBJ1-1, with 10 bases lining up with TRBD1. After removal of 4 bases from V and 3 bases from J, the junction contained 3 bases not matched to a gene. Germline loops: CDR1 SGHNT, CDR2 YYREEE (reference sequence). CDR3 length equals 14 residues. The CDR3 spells CASSLGQGYTEAFF. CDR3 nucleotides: TGTGCCAGCAGCCTGGGACAGGGGTACACTGAAGCTTTCTTT.

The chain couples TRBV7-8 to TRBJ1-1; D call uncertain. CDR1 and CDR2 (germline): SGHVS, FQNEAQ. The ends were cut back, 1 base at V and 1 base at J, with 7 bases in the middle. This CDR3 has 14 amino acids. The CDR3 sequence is CASSLVSGNTEAFF. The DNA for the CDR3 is TGTGCCAGCAGCTTAGTTTCGGGGAACACTGAAGCTTTCTTT.

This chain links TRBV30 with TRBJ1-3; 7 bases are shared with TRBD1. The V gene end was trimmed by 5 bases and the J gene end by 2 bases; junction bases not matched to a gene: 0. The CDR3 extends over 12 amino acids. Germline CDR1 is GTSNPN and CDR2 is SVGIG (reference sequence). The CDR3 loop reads CAWDRAGNTIYF. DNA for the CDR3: TGTGCCTGGGACAGGGCTGGAAACACCATATATTTT.